Listed below are T cell receptor beta chains from one sample, sequenced in a study of cytomegalovirus exposure and HLA in healthy donors. The assay was immunoSEQ multiplex PCR, and TCRdb's table has in-frame clones only and misses some. The sample shows roughly 120,000 clones, around three quarters of them seen only once. The sequenced sample consisted of PBMCs. Every receptor here comes from a man aged 25 to 40 in good health and CMV-seropositive. Each CDR3 is given with its conserved first and last residue. D genes are given only for firm matches. Clone size is not always given. Where it is, it says once, few, many or a class for expanded clones.

D	J	V	size	CDR3	DNA
NA	TRBJ1-1	TRBV11-2	NA	CASSRNGGITEAFF	TGTGCCAGCAGCAGAAACGGAGGGATCACTGAAGCTTTCTTT
NA	TRBJ1-3	TRBV11-2	NA	CATSWTDSGNTIYF	TGTGCCACCTCCTGGACAGACTCTGGAAACACCATATATTTT
TRBD1	TRBJ1-4	TRBV12-5	NA	CASGEGGSNEKLFF	TGTGCTAGTGGGGAAGGGGGCTCTAATGAAAAACTGTTTTTT
TRBD1	TRBJ1-6	TRBV2	NA	CASSFGTGSSPLHF	TGTGCCAGCAGTTTCGGGACAGGTTCTTCACCCCTCCACTTT
NA	TRBJ1-2	TRBV28	NA	CASSLGEDGYTF	TGTGCCAGCAGTTTGGGGGAGGACGGCTACACCTTC
NA	TRBJ2-3	TRBV5-5	NA	CASSGSGLADTQYF	TGTGCCAGCAGCGGCTCCGGGTTGGCGGATACGCAGTATTTT
TRBD1	TRBJ1-1	TRBV10-3	few	CAISARDRGNTEAFF	TGTGCCATCAGTGCTAGGGACAGGGGGAACACTGAAGCTTTCTTT
TRBD1	TRBJ2-4	TRBV5-1	NA	CASSLEVQGPKGNIQYF	TGCGCCAGCAGCTTGGAAGTACAGGGGCCCAAGGGAAACATTCAGTACTTC
NA	TRBJ1-1	TRBV28	few	CASSPLLSDSLNTEAFF	TGTGCCAGCAGTCCCCTTCTATCGGACAGTCTGAACACTGAAGCTTTCTTT
NA	TRBJ2-1	TRBV5-4	NA	CASSPGTQEGNEQFF	TGTGCCAGCAGCCCGGGGACCCAGGAGGGCAATGAGCAGTTCTTC
NA	TRBJ1-2	TRBV2	NA	CASSEALGQTIRYGYTF	TGTGCCAGCAGTGAAGCGCTGGGACAAACTATACGCTATGGCTACACCTTC
TRBD2	TRBJ2-3	TRBV12-5	NA	CASGLGILASGGTDTQYF	TGTGCTAGTGGTTTGGGCATACTCGCTAGCGGGGGGACCGATACGCAGTATTTT
NA	TRBJ1-1	TRBV4-1	NA	CASSQGWGQNTEAFF	TGCGCCAGCAGCCAAGGTTGGGGCCAGAACACTGAAGCTTTCTTT
TRBD1	TRBJ1-6	TRBV5-4	few	CASSLDRGLSPLHF	TGTGCCAGCAGCCTTGACAGGGGGCTTTCACCCCTCCACTTT
NA	TRBJ2-2	TRBV30	NA	CACESLEWANTGELFF	TGTGCCTGCGAATCCCTGGAGTGGGCGAACACCGGGGAGCTGTTTTTT
NA	TRBJ1-2	TRBV5-1	few	CASSLDTYGYTF	TGCGCCAGCAGCTTAGACACCTATGGCTACACCTTC
TRBD2	TRBJ2-1	TRBV5-4	NA	CASSLAGGARNEQFF	TGTGCCAGCAGCTTGGCGGGGGGGGCCCGGAATGAGCAGTTCTTC
NA	TRBJ1-1	TRBV6-1	few	CATGGVNTEAFF	TGTGCCACCGGGGGGGTGAACACTGAAGCTTTCTTT
NA	TRBJ1-2	TRBV5-1	NA	CASSLAVRGSSYGYTF	TGCGCCAGCAGCTTGGCCGTCAGAGGCTCTAGCTATGGCTACACCTTC
TRBD1	TRBJ2-7	TRBV5-1	NA	CASSGTGAYEQYF	TGCGCCAGCAGCGGAACAGGGGCCTACGAGCAGTACTTC
NA	TRBJ2-2	TRBV18	NA	CASSPRALGTGELFF	TGTGCCAGCTCACCCAGGGCCCTGGGCACCGGGGAGCTGTTTTTT
NA	TRBJ1-2	TRBV19	once	CASTSLGQQATSLYGYTF	TGTGCCAGTACCTCATTAGGGCAACAGGCGACCTCGCTCTATGGCTACACCTTC
NA	TRBJ2-1	TRBV27	NA	CASSFVHEQFF	TGTGCCAGCAGTTTCGTCCATGAGCAGTTCTTC
TRBD1	TRBJ1-2	TRBV9	NA	CASSVGTDYGYPF	TGTGCCAGCAGCGTCGGGACAGACTATGGCTACCCCTTC
TRBD1	TRBJ1-2	TRBV28	NA	CASLEPGGMGYTF	TGTGCCAGTTTGGAACCAGGGGGAATGGGCTACACCTTC
NA	TRBJ2-7	TRBV6-1	NA	CASSSILRSYEQYF	TGTGCCAGCAGTTCGATCCTGAGGTCCTACGAGCAGTACTTC